The rows below give T cell receptor beta chains drawn from one sample of a study of cytomegalovirus exposure and HLA in healthy donors. The protocol was immunoSEQ multiplex PCR, while the TCRdb copy is restricted to in-frame clones and leaves out a portion. The sample lists 140,000 to 150,000 clones, 65% to 85% occurring once. Sequencing used PBMCs. These receptors originate from a man under 40 in good health and CMV-seronegative. The CDR3 runs from the conserved cysteine through the conserved F or W. Each record gives: J gene, D gene, V gene, CDR3 length, clone size, CDR3 DNA, CDR3 protein. D genes are given only for firm matches. Some rows mark clone size as missing; the rest say once, few, many or name a class of expanded clone.

TRBJ1-1	-	TRBV27	13	-	TGTGCCAGCAGTCGGGGGTGGGGCGCTGAAGCTTTCTTT	CASSRGWGAEAFF
TRBJ1-5	-	TRBV28	13	-	TGTGCCAGCAGGAGTACCTACGATCAGCCCCAGCATTTT	CASRSTYDQPQHF
TRBJ2-7	-	TRBV6-6	12	-	TGTGCCAGCGGGCCGGGAGCCTACGAGCAGTACTTC	CASGPGAYEQYF
TRBJ2-2	-	TRBV28	16	-	TGTGCCAGCAGCCCCCCCAGGGTTGGCGGCACCGGGGAGCTGTTTTTT	CASSPPRVGGTGELFF
TRBJ1-2	-	TRBV6-1	14	-	TGTGCCAGCAGTGAAGCCCTGGGCAACTATGGCTACACCTTC	CASSEALGNYGYTF
TRBJ1-1	TRBD1	TRBV5-1	15	-	TGCGCCAGCAGCTTGGTTGGGACAGGGGGAACTGAAGCTTTCTTT	CASSLVGTGGTEAFF
TRBJ1-2	-	TRBV10-3	13	few	TGTGCCATCAGTGAGGAAACAGACTATGGCTACACCTTC	CAISEETDYGYTF
TRBJ2-7	TRBD1	TRBV10-3	13	-	TGTGCCATCAGTCCCGGGACAGGTTACGAGCAGTACTTC	CAISPGTGYEQYF
TRBJ2-1	TRBD2	TRBV28	14	-	TGTGCCAGCAGTTTAACCTGGGGGGGTGGGGAGCAGTTCTTC	CASSLTWGGGEQFF
TRBJ2-7	TRBD1	TRBV2	12	once	TGTGCCTCTGAAGGGACAGACTACGAGCAGTACTTC	CASEGTDYEQYF
TRBJ1-2	TRBD1	TRBV27	14	-	TGTGCCAGCAGCCGGGACAGGGGAACCTATGGCTACACCTTC	CASSRDRGTYGYTF
TRBJ2-6	-	TRBV2	14	-	TGTGCCTCCGTCGTCCGGGCTGGGGCCAACGTCCTGACTTTC	CASVVRAGANVLTF
TRBJ2-5	-	TRBV4-1	17	-	TGCGCCAGCAGCCAATCCCGGGACACCACCCGACAAGAGACCCAGTACTTC	CASSQSRDTTRQETQYF
TRBJ2-3	TRBD1	TRBV11-3	14	-	TGTGCCAGCAGCCAGGACAGGGTCGCAGATACGCAGTATTTT	CASSQDRVADTQYF
TRBJ1-5	TRBD1	TRBV28	17	-	TGTGCCACATTAGTCCCCGGGACAGGATATAGCAATCAGCCCCAGCATTTT	CATLVPGTGYSNQPQHF
TRBJ2-3	TRBD1	TRBV7-3	15	-	TGTGCCAGCAGCTTCCGGGACAGCAGCACAGATACGCAGTATTTT	CASSFRDSSTDTQYF
TRBJ2-7	TRBD2	TRBV6-7	16	few	TGTGCCAGCAGTCCGAGGACTAGCCTGCTTTGCTACGAGCAGTACTTC	CASSPRTSLLCYEQYF
TRBJ1-1	TRBD1	TRBV19	17	-	TGTGCCAGTAACCCTCGAGGGGACAGGAACATTAGGACTGAAGCTTTCTTT	CASNPRGDRNIRTEAFF
TRBJ2-1	-	TRBV12-5	14	-	TGTGCTAGTGGTCAGGGGAGGGGGTTAGATGAGCAGTTCTTC	CASGQGRGLDEQFF
TRBJ2-7	TRBD1	TRBV5-1	13	-	TGCGCCAGCAGTTCGGGACAGTACTACGAGCAGTACTTC	CASSSGQYYEQYF
TRBJ1-5	-	TRBV6-1	15	few	TGTGCCAGCAGTGATACTCCCCGGGGAGATCAGCCCCAGCATTTT	CASSDTPRGDQPQHF
TRBJ2-1	TRBD2	TRBV2	15	few	TGTGCCAGCACCCGGGAGGCAGTCTCCTACAATGAGCAGTTCTTC	CASTREAVSYNEQFF
TRBJ1-5	-	TRBV6-5	14	-	TGTGCCAGCAGTTACTCGGGCCAAAATCAGCCCCAGCATTTT	CASSYSGQNQPQHF
TRBJ2-5	-	TRBV15	15	-	TGTGCCACCAGCAGTACCTACACGGCCCGGGGAGCCCAGTACTTC	CATSSTYTARGAQYF
TRBJ2-7	TRBD1	TRBV16	15	-	TGTGCCAGCAGCCAACGGACCCGGACAGGCTACGAGCAGTACTTC	CASSQRTRTGYEQYF
TRBJ2-7	-	TRBV14	16	-	TGTGCCAGCAGCCAAGGGGGAAGGACTGCGGCCTACGAGCAGTACTTC	CASSQGGRTAAYEQYF
TRBJ1-5	-	TRBV7-2	16	-	TGTGCCAGCAGCCGAGGAGGGGGGGCCTCTGGTCAGCCCCAGCATTTT	CASSRGGGASGQPQHF
TRBJ2-3	TRBD2	TRBV28	15	once	TGTGCCAGCAGTCCGAAACTAGCGGGGGTGGATACGCAGTATTTT	CASSPKLAGVDTQYF
TRBJ2-6	-	TRBV21-1	15	-	TGTGCCAGCAGCACCAGCGGATCTGGGGCCAACGTCCTGACTTTC	CASSTSGSGANVLTF
TRBJ2-1	TRBD2	TRBV18	17	-	TGTGCCAGCTCGGAGTGGACTAGCGGGAGTCTCTACAATGAGCAGTTCTTC	CASSEWTSGSLYNEQFF
TRBJ2-6	-	TRBV9	16	-	TGTGCCAGCAGCGTAGAAGGCAGCTCTGGGGCCAACGGCCTGACTTTC	CASSVEGSSGANGLTF
TRBJ2-7	TRBD2	TRBV7-2	17	-	TGTGCCAGCAGCCGGACTAGCGGGAGGGCCATTTCCTACGAGCAGTACTTC	CASSRTSGRAISYEQYF
TRBJ1-2	-	TRBV9	13	-	TGTGCCAGCAGCGAGGACAGTCACTATGGCTACACCTTC	CASSEDSHYGYTF
TRBJ2-5	-	TRBV4-1	16	-	TGCGCCAGCAGCCAAGATCAGGGACACGCCCAAGAGACCCAGTACTTC	CASSQDQGHAQETQYF
TRBJ1-2	TRBD1	TRBV6-1	17	-	TGTGCCAGCAGTGATATGGGACAGCCTCCAACGGTCGGCGGCTACACCTTC	CASSDMGQPPTVGGYTF
TRBJ1-2	-	TRBV28	15	few	TGTGCCAGCAGTTTAGAGGTTACTAGGCTCTATGGCTACACCTTC	CASSLEVTRLYGYTF
TRBJ2-7	TRBD2	TRBV6-1	15	-	TGTGCCAGCAGTGCCGTTACTAGCGGGAGATCGTGGCAGTACTTC	CASSAVTSGRSWQYF
TRBJ2-5	TRBD2	TRBV5-1	14	-	TGCGCCAGCAGCTTGGTGGGAGGGAGAGAGACCCAGTACTTC	CASSLVGGRETQYF
TRBJ1-3	TRBD1	TRBV5-4	16	-	TGTGCCAGCAGCTCCCGGACAGGGGGAGCGGGAAACACCATATATTTT	CASSSRTGGAGNTIYF
TRBJ2-4	TRBD2	TRBV28	16	few	TGTGCCAGCAGTTCCATCCCGGGACTAGGGATAAACAGTCAGTACTTC	CASSSIPGLGINSQYF
TRBJ1-2	TRBD1	TRBV6-6	14	-	TGTGCCAGCGGAGACAGGGGACGGGGCTATGGCTACACCTTC	CASGDRGRGYGYTF
TRBJ2-7	-	TRBV28	14	few	TGTGCCACCAAGCGGGTCCCCTCTTTATACGAGCAGTACTTC	CATKRVPSLYEQYF
TRBJ1-5	TRBD1	TRBV2	13	few	TGTGCCAGCGGGACAGAATCCAATCAGCCCCAGCATTTT	CASGTESNQPQHF
TRBJ2-7	TRBD2	TRBV7-2	16	-	TGTGCCAGCAGCACCTCGGTAGCGGGGGAAACCTACGAGCAGTACTTC	CASSTSVAGETYEQYF
TRBJ2-7	-	TRBV18	14	-	TGTGCCAGCTCACCACCGCCACAGGGAAACGAGCAGTACTTC	CASSPPPQGNEQYF
TRBJ2-3	-	TRBV29-1	13	once	TGCAGCTCCTCGGACAGATCCTTGGATACGCAGTATTTT	CSSSDRSLDTQYF
TRBJ2-1	TRBD1	TRBV5-6	15	-	TGTGCCAGCACGCCACGGACAGGGCCCTACAATGAGCAGTTCTTC	CASTPRTGPYNEQFF
TRBJ1-2	-	TRBV7-9	15	-	TGTGCCAGCAGCCACCTGGGAGTACCCTTGTTGGGCTACACCTTC	CASSHLGVPLLGYTF
TRBJ1-1	-	TRBV2	12	-	TGTGCCAGCTGGGGGGGCGGCACTGAAGCTTTCTTT	CASWGGGTEAFF
TRBJ2-5	-	TRBV28	12	-	TGTGCCAGCAGTTCTCTAAGTGAGAACCAGTACTTC	CASSSLSENQYF
TRBJ2-7	TRBD2	TRBV5-4	15	-	TGTGCCAGCAGTCGCCTCAGCGGGGATTCCTACGAGCAGTACTTC	CASSRLSGDSYEQYF